The clone carrying this TCR beta chain has more than one count but fewer than ten. Trimming took off 5 bases at V and 1 base at J, with 14 bases between the two ends. Germline values: CDR1 LGHNA, CDR2 YNFKEQ. This CDR3 is built from 16 residues. This record belongs to a study of blood T cell repertoires in COVID-19. Background on the study: The United States, Italy and Spain provided the acute and convalescent COVID-19 samples.

Only in-frame clones appear in the TCRdb table, and some are missing; sequencing was by immunoSEQ multiplex PCR. The data hold some 310,000 clones, with roughly 91% observed a single time. The TCR comes from a man aged 50 to 60 with active or convalescent COVID-19. The sequenced sample consisted of peripheral blood. This chain uses TRBV4-2 with TRBJ2-2, with a tentative D call TRBD1 (5 bases). The CDR3 spells CASSAQGRENTGELFF. The CDR3 nucleotides read TGTGCCAGCAGCGCTCAGGGAAGAGAGAACACCGGGGAGCTGTTTTTT.